The 26 T cell receptor delta chains below all came from one sample that was sequenced in a study of gamma-delta chains in newborns, infants, children. TCRdb reanalysed the reads via CATT. This table holds over 4,000 delta-chain clones, more than 5% found once. Material for sequencing was blood. The source of these receptors is a child who was a newborn, infant or young child, either healthy, febrile or measles-vaccinated (not recorded which).

This clone was seen only a few times. The V call is TRDV2, the J call TRDJ3; 9 positions agree with TRDD3. This CDR3 spans 19 amino acids. Germline V gene sequence: CDR1 GEAIGNYY, CDR2 EKD. Losses at the gene ends were 0 bases for V and 0 bases for J; bases not matched to a gene: 5. As DNA, the CDR3 is TGTGCCTGTGACACCTTGTACTGGGGGAGCTCCTGGGACACCCGACAGATGTTTTTC. Translation gives CACDTLYWGSSWDTRQMFF.

This clone was observed a few times. The rearrangement uses TRDV2 and TRDJ3; 9 bases fit TRDD3. CDR1 and CDR2 from the germline V gene are GEAIGNYY and EKD. V was pared by 0 bases and J by 0 bases, with 5 bases of the junction left unmatched. This CDR3 has 19 residues. The CDR3, as DNA: TGTGCCTGTGACACCATACTGGGGGAGAGCTCCTGGGACACCCGACAGATGTTTTTC. Translation: CACDTILGESSWDTRQMFF.

This clone is medium-sized. The chain uses TRDV2 and TRDJ3, with TRDD3 matching over 9 bases. This CDR3 has 17 amino acids. J gave up 3 bases and V 0 bases, and 2 bases lay outside the gene matches. The V gene's germline CDR1 is GEAIGNYY and CDR2 EKD. The CDR3, as DNA: TGTGCCTGTGACACCGTTGGGGGATACTGGGACACCCGACAGATGTTTTTC. Its translation is CACDTVGGYWDTRQMFF.

This clone was seen more than once but under ten times. Within the sample, other DNA sequences also encode this same CDR3. This chain links TRDV2 with TRDJ3; 10 bases match TRDD3. The CDR3 is 19 amino acids. Losses at the gene ends were 0 bases for V and 1 base for J; bases not matched to a gene: 5. Per the germline V gene, CDR1 is GEAIGNYY and CDR2 is EKD. CDR3 DNA sequence: TGTGCCTGTGACACCGTACTGGGGGATCCATCCTGGGACACCCGACAGATGTTTTTC. The encoded protein is CACDTVLGDPSWDTRQMFF.

By proportion, this clone is medium-sized. CDR3 in amino acids: CACDTVLGDTTWDTRQMFF. CDR3 in DNA: TGTGCCTGTGACACGGTACTGGGGGATACAACCTGGGACACCCGACAGATGTTTTTC. This rearrangement joins TRDV2 to TRDJ3, with 12 nucleotides matching TRDD3. The CDR3 has 19 amino acids. The J segment lost 2 bases and the V segment lost 1 base, leaving 5 bases of the junction unmatched. Germline CDR1 reads GEAIGNYY; CDR2 reads EKD.

This clone is labeled as medium-sized. The same CDR3 is also encoded by other DNA sequences in this sample. The V and J genes are TRDV2 and TRDJ3; D is ambiguous. This CDR3 has 16 residues. V lost 3 bases and J 0 bases, leaving 8 bases between the germline ends. Germline V lookup: CDR1 GEAIGNYY, CDR2 EKD. The CDR3 spells CACDSLSSWDTRQMFF. For the CDR3, the DNA is TGTGCCTGTGACTCTTTGAGCTCCTGGGACACCCGACAGATGTTTTTC.

This clone was observed a few times. A much larger clonotype is one base distant, so this may be a read error. The sample holds other DNA sequences that translate to the same CDR3. This chain connects TRDV2 to TRDJ3; 10 bases agree with TRDD3. The CDR3 sequence is 17 residues long. Germline V CDR1 and CDR2: GEAIGNYY, EKD. The CDR3 spells CACDTAGGYWDTRQMFF. The CDR3 nucleotides read TGTGCCTGCGACACCGCTGGGGGATACTGGGACACCCGACAGATGTTTTTC.

This chain uses TRDV2 with TRDJ3, with 8 nucleotides matching TRDD3. No J segment appears in TCRdb, so it was assigned here by matching the sequence to germline. In germline, CDR1 is GEAIGNYY, CDR2 EKD. The CDR3 spans 14 residues. CDR3 nucleotide sequence: TGTGCTGGGGGATGCTCCTGGGACACCCGACAGATGTTTTTC. It codes for CAGGCSWDTRQMFF.

In its sample, this clone was seen once. With a much larger clone just one base away, this may be a read error. Although no V gene was called, TRDJ3 is the J gene; the table assigns TRDD3, which was not confirmed against the DNA. The CDR3 is 19 amino acids. CDR3 nucleotides: TGTGCCTGTGACACAGTCTGGGGGCCAAACTCCTGGGACACCCGACAGATGTTTTTC. Encoded protein: CACDTVWGPNSWDTRQMFF.

This clone was detected only once. Without a V gene call, the J gene is given as TRDJ1; the D call in the table, TRDD3, was not verified against the DNA. The CDR3 runs 12 residues. The CDR3 region has the DNA TGTGCCATACTGGGGGCCCCCGATAAACCCATCTTC. It yields the protein CAILGAPDKPIF.

This clone was seen only a few times. V gene TRDV2 combines with J gene TRDJ3, with D unresolved. From germline, CDR1 is GEAIGNYY and CDR2 EKD. The ends were cut back, 1 base at V and 0 bases at J, with 6 bases in the middle. This CDR3 spans 16 amino acids. The CDR3 is CACDTVSSWDTRQMFF. The DNA for the CDR3 is TGTGCCTGTGACACGGTAAGCTCCTGGGACACCCGACAGATGTTTTTC.

Comments on this clone: The translation of this DNA and the TCRdb protein of a much larger clone differ at residue 3, probably owing to a read error; the protein shown here is translated from the DNA. The chain has TRDV2 and TRDJ2, with D perhaps matching TRDD3 (6 bases). CDR3 length: 14 amino acids. Per germline, CDR1 GEAIGNYY and CDR2 EKD. CDR3 region: CASDTVGDTAQLFF. DNA of the CDR3: TGTGCCAGTGACACCGTTGGGGATACAGCACAACTCTTCTTT.

A few counts support this clone. V gene TRDV2 combines with J gene TRDJ3, with 11 nucleotides matching TRDD3. V gave up 0 bases and J gave up 1 base; unmatched junction bases: 7. Per germline, CDR1 GEAIGNYY and CDR2 EKD. The CDR3 runs to 20 residues. CDR3 nucleotide sequence: TGTGCCTGTGACACCTTTTCTGGGGGATACCCATCCTGGGACACCCGACAGATGTTTTTC. This sequence encodes CACDTFSGGYPSWDTRQMFF.

The chain links TRDV2 to TRDJ3, with TRDD3 matching 10 bases. TCRdb supplies no J gene; here it was assigned by aligning the nucleotide sequence to germline. Germline values: CDR1 GEAIGNYY, CDR2 EKD. V lost 1 base, J lost 0 bases, and 8 bases stayed unmatched. The CDR3 spans 20 residues. In DNA, the CDR3 is TGTGCCTGTGACACGGGGGGATACGGGCCAAGCTCCTGGGACACCCGACAGATGTTTTTC. Its protein is CACDTGGYGPSSWDTRQMFF.

This rearrangement joins TRDV2 to TRDJ3, with 7 nucleotides matching TRDD3. Germline CDR1 is GEAIGNYY and CDR2 is EKD. The CDR3 runs to 18 residues. Trimming removed 4 bases from V and 0 bases from J; junction bases left unmatched: 8. CDR3 bases: TGTGCCTGTGATCCCTTGGGGGAGTACTCCTGGGACACCCGACAGATGTTTTTC. It specifies CACDPLGEYSWDTRQMFF.

This clone came up a few times. The V call is TRDV1, the J call TRDJ1; possible D gene TRDD2, 6 bases. The CDR3 sequence is 19 residues long. CDR1 and CDR2 from the germline V gene are TSWWSYY and QGS. Trimming cost V 2 bases and J 2 bases, with 24 bases left between them. The CDR3 region is CALGEGLLPPDSLTDKLIF. DNA for the CDR3: TGTGCTCTTGGGGAAGGCCTCCTACCGCCGGATAGTTTAACCGATAAACTCATCTTT.

This clone turned up a few times. This sample includes further DNA sequences coding for the same CDR3. V usage is TRDV2 and J usage is TRDJ3, with 12 positions matching TRDD3. V gave up 4 bases and J gave up 0 bases; unmatched junction bases: 6. The germline gives CDR1 GEAIGNYY, CDR2 EKD. The CDR3 length is 19 residues. CDR3: CACDILGDTRSWDTRQMFF. In nucleotides, the CDR3 is TGTGCCTGTGATATCCTGGGGGATACGCGCTCCTGGGACACCCGACAGATGTTTTTC.

CDR3 nucleotides: TGTGCCTGTGACACCATAGGGGATCCGAGCTCCTGGGACACCCGACAGATGTTTTTC. Encoded protein: CACDTIGDPSSWDTRQMFF. This chain links TRDV2 with TRDJ3, with D perhaps matching TRDD3 (6 bases). Deletions cut 0 bases from V and 0 bases from J, with 14 bases between. The CDR3 runs 19 residues. CDR1 is GEAIGNYY and CDR2 is EKD in the germline V gene.

By its share, this clone is medium-sized (0.01 to 0.1%). This chain uses TRDV2 with TRDJ3; 10 bases are shared with TRDD3. CDR1 is GEAIGNYY and CDR2 is EKD in the germline V gene. V was pared by 3 bases and J by 0 bases, with 7 bases of the junction left unmatched. The CDR3 spans 19 residues. CDR3 sequence reads: CACDAVLGDLSWDTRQMFF. Here the CDR3 DNA reads TGTGCCTGTGACGCCGTACTGGGGGATCTCTCCTGGGACACCCGACAGATGTTTTTC.

This clone turned up a few times. The genes are TRDV2 and TRDJ3, with TRDD3 identical over 11 bases. This CDR3 comprises 19 residues. Trimming cost V 3 bases and J 0 bases; bases outside gene matches: 6. The V gene's germline CDR1 is GEAIGNYY and CDR2 EKD. The CDR3 region has the DNA TGTGCCTGTGACGGTTACTGGGGGATAAGCTCCTGGGACACCCGACAGATGTTTTTC. It specifies CACDGYWGISSWDTRQMFF.

The chain combines TRDV2 with TRDJ3; D gene ambiguous. Germline V lookup: CDR1 GEAIGNYY, CDR2 EKD. This CDR3 has 18 amino acids. The V gene lost 0 bases and the J gene lost 0 bases, with 11 bases spanning the gap. Written as DNA, the CDR3 is TGTGCCTGTGACACCGTCACGCGCAGCTCCTGGGACACCCGACAGATGTTTTTC. Translation: CACDTVTRSSWDTRQMFF.

The rearrangement links TRDV1 to TRDJ1, with 9 bases lining up with TRDD2. The CDR3 totals 22 residues. Germline lookup yields CDR1 TSWWSYY and CDR2 QGS. The ends lost 3 bases at V and 4 bases at J; junction bases unmatched: 27. The CDR3 DNA follows: TGTGCTCTTGGGGACCCAACCTTCCTACCTCTACTGGGGCCTACAAGGGGCGATAAACTCATCTTT. It encodes CALGDPTFLPLLGPTRGDKLIF.

In its sample, this clone was seen a few times. The chain recombines TRDV2 with TRDJ3, with D maybe TRDD3 (6 bases). The CDR3 is 17 residues long. Germline CDR1 GEAIGNYY, CDR2 EKD. The V end was cut by 0 bases, the J end by 3 bases, with 11 bases between. Here the CDR3 reads CACDTGDRRWDTRQMFF. The CDR3 region has the DNA TGTGCCTGTGACACCGGGGATCGACGCTGGGACACCCGACAGATGTTTTTC.

As to this clone: The same CDR3 also results from other DNA sequences found in this sample. V and J are TRDV2 and TRDJ3; 12 bases map to TRDD3. Germline values: CDR1 GEAIGNYY, CDR2 EKD. CDR3 length equals 19 residues. The V segment lost 4 bases and the J segment 0 bases; nucleotides outside the gene matches: 6. The CDR3 region is CACDPVLGDTSWDTRQMFF. The DNA of the CDR3 is TGTGCCTGTGATCCAGTACTGGGGGATACCTCCTGGGACACCCGACAGATGTTTTTC.

In its sample, this clone was seen a few times. The J gene is TRDJ1, the V gene TRAV29/DV5, with a tentative D call TRDD3 (5 bases). V shed 3 bases and J shed 0 bases, with 21 bases lying between them. The CDR3 is made up of 17 amino acids. CDR1 and CDR2 from the germline V gene are NSMFDY and ISSIKDK. Written as DNA, the CDR3 is TGTGCAGCAACCAACGATTGGGGAACCGACTACACCGATAAACTCATCTTT. Translating gives CAATNDWGTDYTDKLIF.

This clone was found a few times. The chain joins TRDV2 to TRDJ3, with 11 bases aligning to TRDD3. The CDR3 covers 23 residues. Germline CDR1 GEAIGNYY, CDR2 EKD. Germline trimming cut 0 bases from V and 0 bases from J; bases unmatched to any gene: 15. The CDR3: CACDTVTHWGITVSSWDTRQMFF. Written as DNA, the CDR3 is TGTGCCTGTGACACCGTGACTCACTGGGGGATAACGGTGAGCTCCTGGGACACCCGACAGATGTTTTTC.